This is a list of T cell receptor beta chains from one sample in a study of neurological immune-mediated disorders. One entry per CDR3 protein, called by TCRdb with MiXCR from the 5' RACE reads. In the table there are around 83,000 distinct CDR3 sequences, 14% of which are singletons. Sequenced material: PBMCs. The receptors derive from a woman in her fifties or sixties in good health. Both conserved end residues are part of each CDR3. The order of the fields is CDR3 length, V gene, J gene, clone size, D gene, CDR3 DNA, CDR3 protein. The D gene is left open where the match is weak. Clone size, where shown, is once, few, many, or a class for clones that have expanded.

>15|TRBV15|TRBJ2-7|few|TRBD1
TGTGCCACCAGTAGGGGTGGGACAGGGTCCGTCGAGCAGTACTTC
CATSRGGTGSVEQYF
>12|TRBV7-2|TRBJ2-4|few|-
TGTGCCAGCAGCCCCCTGGGGAACATTCAGTACTTC
CASSPLGNIQYF
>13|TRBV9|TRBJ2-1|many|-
TGTGCCAGCAGCGTGGGAGTCCTAAATGAGCAGTTCTTC
CASSVGVLNEQFF
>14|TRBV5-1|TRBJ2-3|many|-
TGCGCCAGCAGCTTGGCCGAGAGCACAGATACGCAGTATTTT
CASSLAESTDTQYF
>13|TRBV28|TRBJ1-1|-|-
TGTGCCGAGCGCGAGGGCATGAACACTGAAGCTTTCTTT
CAEREGMNTEAFF
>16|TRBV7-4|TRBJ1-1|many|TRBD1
TGTGCCAGCAGCTTCCACCGGGACAGAGAGAACACTGAAGCTTTCTTT
CASSFHRDRENTEAFF
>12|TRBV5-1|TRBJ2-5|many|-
TGCGCCAGCAGCTTGTTCCAAGAGACCCAGTACTTC
CASSLFQETQYF
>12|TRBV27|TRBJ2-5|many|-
TGTGCCAGCAGTTGGAAACCGAATGGCCAGTACTTC
CASSWKPNGQYF
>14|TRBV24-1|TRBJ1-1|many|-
TGTGCCACCTCTGGTGGGACACCGAACACTGAAGCTTTCTTT
CATSGGTPNTEAFF
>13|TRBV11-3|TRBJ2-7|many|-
TGTGCCAGCAGCGCCGGCTCTATGGGCGAGCAGTACTTC
CASSAGSMGEQYF
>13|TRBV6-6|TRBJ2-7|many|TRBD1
TGTGCCACACGGACAGGAGAGTCCTACGAGCAGTACTTC
CATRTGESYEQYF
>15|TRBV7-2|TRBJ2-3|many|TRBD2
TGTGCCAGCAGCGACAGCGGGGTAGTCACAGATACGCAGTATTTT
CASSDSGVVTDTQYF
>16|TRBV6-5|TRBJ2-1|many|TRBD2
TGTGCCAGCAGTTCGACTAGCGGGAGACCTATCTATGAGCAGTTCTTC
CASSSTSGRPIYEQFF
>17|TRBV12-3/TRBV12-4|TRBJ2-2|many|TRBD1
TGTGCCATCACCGGGACAGCGCGTGTGGATAACACCGGGGAGCTGTTTTTT
CAITGTARVDNTGELFF
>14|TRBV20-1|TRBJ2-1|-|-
TGCAGTGCGCCCCTTAGCGGACGTAGCGATGAGCAGTTCTTC
CSAPLSGRSDEQFF
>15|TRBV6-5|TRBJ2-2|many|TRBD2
TGTGCCAGCAGTTACGCGGGGGCGAACACCGGGGAGCTGTTTTTT
CASSYAGANTGELFF
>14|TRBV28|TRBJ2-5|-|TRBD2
TGTGCCAGCAGTTTACACAGCGGGGGAGAGACCCAGTACTTC
CASSLHSGGETQYF
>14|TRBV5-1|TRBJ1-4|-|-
TGCGCCAGCAGCTTTCAGGGATTGAATGAAAAACTGTTTTTT
CASSFQGLNEKLFF
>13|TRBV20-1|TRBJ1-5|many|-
TGCAGTGCTAGGGGGACGGGCAATCAGCCCCAGCATTTT
CSARGTGNQPQHF
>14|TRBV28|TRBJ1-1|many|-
TGTGCCAGCAGTTCCGCTAGTTCGAACACTGAAGCTTTCTTT
CASSSASSNTEAFF
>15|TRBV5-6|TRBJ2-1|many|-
TGTGCCAGCAGCTCATGGGGGGGGACAGGACATGAGCAGTTCTTC
CASSSWGGTGHEQFF
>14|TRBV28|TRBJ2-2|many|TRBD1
TGTGCCAGCAAAAGGACAGGGGTCACCGGGGAGCTGTTTTTT
CASKRTGVTGELFF
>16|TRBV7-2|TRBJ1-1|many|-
TGTGCCAGCAGCTTAGGTGGAGTCAGGAGAGCCCCCCAAGCTTTCTTT
CASSLGGVRRAPQAFF
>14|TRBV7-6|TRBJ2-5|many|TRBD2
TGTGCCAGCAGCGCAGGGACTAGCGGAGCTACCCAGTACTTC
CASSAGTSGATQYF
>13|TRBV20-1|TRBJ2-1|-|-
TGCAGTGCTCCCCGGGACAAGGGCAATGAGCAGTTCTTC
CSAPRDKGNEQFF
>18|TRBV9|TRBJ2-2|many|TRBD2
TGTGCCAGCAGCGCCAGGACCGGGACTACTCCTTCCACCGGGGAGCTGTTTTTT
CASSARTGTTPSTGELFF
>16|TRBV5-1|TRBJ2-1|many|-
TGCGCCAGCAGCCTTTTCGGAGCGGTAGCTTACAATGAGCAGTTCTTC
CASSLFGAVAYNEQFF
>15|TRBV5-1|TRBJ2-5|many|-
TGCGCCAGCAGCTTGGGACAGAGCAAACAAGAGACCCAGTACTTC
CASSLGQSKQETQYF
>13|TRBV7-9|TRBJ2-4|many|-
TGTGCCAGCAGCTCCCTAGCCAAAAACATTCAGTACTTC
CASSSLAKNIQYF
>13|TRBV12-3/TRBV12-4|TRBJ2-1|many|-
TGTGCCAGCAGTCTGACTAGGAACGATGAGCAGTTCTTC
CASSLTRNDEQFF
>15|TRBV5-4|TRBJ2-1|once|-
TGTGCCAGCAGCTTGGAAGGAGGCCTCGTCCGGGAGCAGTTCTTC
CASSLEGGLVREQFF
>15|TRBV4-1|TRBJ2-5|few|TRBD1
TGCGCCAGCAGCCAAAAGTGGGACAGTAGGGAGACCCAGTACTTC
CASSQKWDSRETQYF
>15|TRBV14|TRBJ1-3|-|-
TGTGCCAGCAGCCAAACACGGAGCGGAGGAAACACCATATATTTT
CASSQTRSGGNTIYF
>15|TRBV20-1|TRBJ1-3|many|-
TGCAGTGCTAGAGATCACGAGGCAGGGGTAAACACCATATATTTT
CSARDHEAGVNTIYF
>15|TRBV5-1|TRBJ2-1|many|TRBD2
TGCGCCAGCAGCTTGGTCGGGGGGGGCCCTAATGAGCAGTTCTTC
CASSLVGGGPNEQFF
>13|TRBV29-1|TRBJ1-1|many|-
TGCAGCGTCGCTACGACAGGGAACACTGAAGCTTTCTTT
CSVATTGNTEAFF
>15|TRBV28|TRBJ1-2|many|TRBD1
TGTGCCAGCAGTTTAGGTATCAGGGGGCGCAGTGGCTACACCTTC
CASSLGIRGRSGYTF
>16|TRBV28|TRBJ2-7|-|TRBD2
TGTGCCAGCAGTTCCTCCGGACTAGCGGGGTCCTACGAGCAGTACTTC
CASSSSGLAGSYEQYF
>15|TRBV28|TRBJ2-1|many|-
TGTGCCAGCAGTTTATACCGACTAGAGGTGCCTGAGCAGTTCTTC
CASSLYRLEVPEQFF
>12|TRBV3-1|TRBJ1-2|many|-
TGTGCCAGCAGCCAAGAGGGCAGGGGCTACACCTTC
CASSQEGRGYTF
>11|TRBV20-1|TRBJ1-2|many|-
TGCAGTGTTGGGGATCGGGATGGCTACACCTTC
CSVGDRDGYTF
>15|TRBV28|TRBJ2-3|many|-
TGTGCCAGCAGTTTGTCCAGGGGAGGTACAGATACGCAGTATTTT
CASSLSRGGTDTQYF